The next 23 T cell receptor beta chains were all read from a single sample in a study of cytomegalovirus exposure and HLA in healthy donors (dated by TCRdb to 2016 to 2017). Receptor amplification or capture employed the immunoSEQ multiplex PCR assay. TCRdb holds this immuneACCESS table with in-frame rearrangements only. Some clones are missing; in checked studies, unresolved V genes explain under half, and the rest has no known cause. The sample table holds 100,000 to 120,000 clones, of which roughly 88% were seen once. The ten largest clonotypes hold 1.4% to 1.5% of the sample. The sequenced sample was PBMCs. These receptors were taken from a woman aged 25 to 39 in good health and CMV-seropositive.

The V call is TRBV29-1, the J call TRBJ2-1; 14 nucleotides match TRBD2. The CDR3 covers 15 residues. Germline V gives CDR1 SQVTM, CDR2 ANQGSEA. J gave up 0 bases and V 7 bases, and 2 bases lay outside the gene matches. The CDR3 spells CSAGTSGSSYNEQFF. As DNA, the CDR3 is TGCAGCGCAGGGACTAGCGGGAGCTCCTACAATGAGCAGTTCTTC.

The V and J genes are TRBV7-2 and TRBJ1-3; possible D gene TRBD1, 5 bases. The germline V and J ends were trimmed by 0 bases and 5 bases, with 17 bases remaining between them. CDR1 is SGHTA, CDR2 FQGNSA, per germline. This CDR3 spans 17 amino acids. CDR3 protein: CASSLALRLGGRNTIYF. For the CDR3, the DNA is TGTGCCAGCAGCTTAGCGTTAAGGCTCGGGGGGAGAAACACCATATATTTT.

This chain uses TRBV10-3 with TRBJ2-1; 12 bases are shared with TRBD2. Per germline, CDR1 ENHRY and CDR2 SYGVKD. After removal of 3 bases from V and 1 base from J, the junction contained 1 base not matched to a gene. The CDR3 is 16 residues long. The CDR3 region has the DNA TGTGCCATCAGTGAAGGACTAGCGGGGTCCTACAATGAGCAGTTCTTC. Translated: CAISEGLAGSYNEQFF.

J is TRBJ1-4 and V is TRBV2; 8 bases line up with TRBD1. V was pared by 10 bases and J by 0 bases, with 4 bases of the junction left unmatched. Germline loops: CDR1 SNHLY, CDR2 FYNNEI. The CDR3 runs 14 residues. CDR3 nucleotides: TGTGCCACAGGACAGGGTACAACTAATGAAAAACTGTTTTTT. It is translated as CATGQGTTNEKLFF.

This clone was counted once. V usage is TRBV11-2 and J usage is TRBJ2-7, with TRBD1 matching 8 bases. CDR3 length: 14 residues. The trim removed 5 bases at V and 2 bases at J, leaving 5 bases unmatched. Per the germline V gene, CDR1 is SGHAT and CDR2 is FQNNGV. CDR3 region: CASSPGQGPYEQYF. CDR3 nucleotides: TGTGCCAGCAGCCCCGGACAGGGCCCCTACGAGCAGTACTTC.

The rearrangement uses TRBV2 and TRBJ2-5; D possibly corresponds to TRBD1 (5 bases). Germline V lookup: CDR1 SNHLY, CDR2 FYNNEI. V was shortened by 8 bases and J by 3 bases, with 7 bases between the two germline ends. This CDR3 spans 11 amino acids. CDR3 nucleotides: TGTGCCAGCTCCAGGGAAGAGACCCAGTACTTC. Translation gives CASSREETQYF.

The V call is TRBV6-1, the J call TRBJ1-6, with 9 bases that match TRBD1. The V gene end was trimmed by 4 bases and the J gene end by 10 bases; junction bases not matched to a gene: 8. CDR3 length: 15 amino acids. The germline V gene has CDR1 MNHNS and CDR2 SASEGT. In DNA, the CDR3 is TGTGCCAGCAGTGTTATCACGACAGGGGGGTCACCCCTCCACTTT. As protein: CASSVITTGGSPLHF.

This chain uses TRBV27 with TRBJ1-2; 8 nucleotides match TRBD1. This CDR3 is built from 14 residues. The junction had 4 bases not matched to a gene; V was cut back by 3 bases and J by 4 bases. In germline, CDR1 is MNHEY, CDR2 SMNVEV (reference sequence). This CDR3 is CASSFRQGSYGYTF. DNA of the CDR3: TGTGCCAGCAGTTTCAGACAGGGGAGCTATGGCTACACCTTC.

The J gene is TRBJ2-7, the V gene TRBV4-2, with D maybe TRBD1 (6 bases). The germline CDR1 and CDR2 sequences are LGHNA and YNFKEQ. With 1 base removed from V and 6 bases from J, the gap between germline ends came to 13 bases. There are 14 residues in the CDR3. As DNA, the CDR3 is TGTGCCAGCAGCCAAGCCCGGACAGAGGCCGAGCAGTACTTC. It codes for CASSQARTEAEQYF.

This clone was seen just once. The chain combines TRBV4-2 with TRBJ2-2; D remains unclear. CDR1 and CDR2 from the germline V gene are LGHNA and YNFKEQ. The length of the CDR3 is 14 residues. The V gene lost 0 bases and the J gene lost 3 bases, with 5 bases spanning the gap. The CDR3 is CASSQDTDTGELFF. In nucleotides, the CDR3 is TGTGCCAGCAGCCAAGATACAGACACCGGGGAGCTGTTTTTT.

This sequence joins TRBV7-3 and TRBJ2-7; 11 bases map to TRBD2. CDR1 and CDR2 from the germline V gene are SGHTA and FQGTGA. There are 15 residues in the CDR3. V lost 5 bases, J lost 4 bases, and 7 bases stayed unmatched. The CDR3 sequence: CASSPTGTSGYEQYF. The CDR3 DNA reads TGTGCCAGCAGCCCGACGGGGACTAGCGGTTACGAGCAGTACTTC.

J is TRBJ2-1 and V is TRBV25-1; 8 nucleotides match TRBD1. The CDR3 covers 15 residues. J lost 1 base, V lost 8 bases, and 7 bases had no gene match. Per the germline V gene, CDR1 is MGHDK and CDR2 is SYGVNS. Here the CDR3 reads CASSPGDRSYNEQFF. The CDR3 DNA is TGTGCCAGCTCCCCCGGGGACAGGTCCTACAATGAGCAGTTCTTC.

This chain links TRBV5-1 with TRBJ1-4; D gene unclear. Deletions cut 2 bases from V and 0 bases from J, with 8 bases between. This CDR3 is built from 15 residues. Germline V gene data show CDR1 as SGHRS and CDR2 as YFSETQ. The DNA for the CDR3 is TGCGCCAGCAGCTTTAATACAGCAACTAATGAAAAACTGTTTTTT. Its protein is CASSFNTATNEKLFF. Drawing the rest from reference TRBV5-1 and TRBJ1-4, the complete variable domain is KAGVTQTPRYLIKTRGQQVTLSCSPISGHRSVSWYQQTPGQGLQFLFEYFSETQRNKGNFPGRFSGRQFSNSRSEMNVSTLELGDSALYLCASSFNTATNEKLFFGSGTQLSVL.

This chain joins TRBV19 and TRBJ2-7; TRBD1 might be the D (6 bases). The CDR3 extends over 16 amino acids. V was cut by 3 bases and J by 2 bases, with 17 bases left in between. Germline CDR1 and CDR2: LNHDA and SQIVND (reference sequence). The CDR3 DNA sequence: TGTGCCAGTAGTATCGCCGGACAGCATGAGCCCTACGAGCAGTACTTC. Translated: CASSIAGQHEPYEQYF.

The V gene is TRBV6-5, the J gene TRBJ1-2, with D perhaps matching TRBD1 (5 bases). This CDR3 has 13 residues. CDR1 and CDR2 from the germline V gene are MNHEY and SVGAGI. With 6 bases removed from V and 0 bases from J, the gap between germline ends came to 8 bases. CDR3 sequence (DNA): TGTGCCAGCAGACAGGAAGCTAACTATGGCTACACCTTC. Translated: CASRQEANYGYTF.

This clone was recorded once. J is TRBJ1-1 and V is TRBV5-4, with D possibly being TRBD1 (6 bases). The V end was cut by 0 bases, the J end by 5 bases, with 8 bases between. The CDR3 is 13 amino acids. CDR1 is SGHNT, CDR2 YYREEE, per germline (reference sequence). CDR3 sequence (DNA): TGTGCCAGCAGCTTGGCCCAGGGGACTGAAGCTTTCTTT. Residues: CASSLAQGTEAFF.

The rearrangement links TRBV5-1 to TRBJ2-5, with TRBD1 matching 11 bases. The CDR3 extends over 16 amino acids. J gave up 1 base and V 0 bases, and 2 bases lay outside the gene matches. Per germline, CDR1 SGHRS and CDR2 YFSETQ. CDR3 loop: CASSLVGTGGQETQYF. The CDR3 bases are TGCGCCAGCAGCTTGGTCGGGACAGGGGGCCAAGAGACCCAGTACTTC.

This chain uses TRBV5-6 with TRBJ2-3, with D perhaps TRBD2 (6 bases). Germline CDR1 and CDR2: SGHDT and YYEEEE. The V end was cut by 3 bases, the J end by 2 bases, with 19 bases between. The CDR3 has 17 amino acids. The CDR3 spells CASSSYAGRIFTDTQYF. In DNA, the CDR3 is TGTGCCAGCAGCTCCTATGCGGGACGGATTTTCACAGATACGCAGTATTTT.

V gene TRBV5-1 combines with J gene TRBJ2-5; 11 nucleotides align to TRBD1. Germline CDR1 and CDR2: SGHRS and YFSETQ. With V trimmed by 4 bases and J by 4 bases, 6 bases remained unmatched. The length of the CDR3 is 15 residues. The CDR3 DNA is TGCGCCAGCAGCACCGGACAGGGGGCGGGAGAGACCCAGTACTTC. It specifies CASSTGQGAGETQYF. The complete variable domain, with remaining parts taken from reference TRBV5-1 and TRBJ2-5, reads KAGVTQTPRYLIKTRGQQVTLSCSPISGHRSVSWYQQTPGQGLQFLFEYFSETQRNKGNFPGRFSGRQFSNSRSEMNVSTLELGDSALYLCASSTGQGAGETQYFGPGTRLLVL.

For this clone: Other DNA sequences from this sample encode an identical CDR3 as well. The chain carries TRBV14 and TRBJ1-2, with a weak D call TRBD1 (5 bases). Trimming took 4 bases from V and 2 from J, leaving 8 bases between them. This CDR3 comprises 13 residues. Germline V lookup: CDR1 SGHDN, CDR2 FVKESK. The CDR3 sequence is CASSRGTNYGYTF. In nucleotides, the CDR3 is TGTGCCAGCAGCCGCGGGACCAACTATGGCTACACCTTC. Based on the CDR3 plus reference TRBV14 and TRBJ1-2, the full variable domain is EAGVTQFPSHSVIEKGQTVTLRCDPISGHDNLYWYRRVMGKEIKFLLHFVKESKQDESGMPNNRFLAERTGGTYSTLKVQPAELEDSGVYFCASSRGTNYGYTFGSGTRLTVV.

The chain recombines TRBV5-5 with TRBJ1-3; no clear D. The CDR3 consists of 16 residues. The germline gives CDR1 SGHKS, CDR2 YYEKEE (reference sequence). Trimming shortened V by 2 bases and J by 4 bases, and 16 bases separated the two germline ends. This CDR3 reads CASSFRRPDSGNTIYF. In DNA form, the CDR3 reads TGTGCCAGCAGCTTCCGGAGGCCTGATTCAGGAAACACCATATATTTT.

The rearrangement uses TRBV18 and TRBJ2-3, with TRBD2 matching over 10 bases. The ends lost 6 bases at V and 7 bases at J; junction bases unmatched: 13. CDR3 size: 16 residues. Germline CDR1 and CDR2: KGHSH and LQKENI. CDR3 sequence reads: CASSPGLAVRGYTQYF. In nucleotides, the CDR3 is TGTGCCAGCTCTCCTGGACTAGCGGTTCGAGGTTATACGCAGTATTTT.

The rearrangement links TRBV4-1 to TRBJ1-2; D is unresolved. Germline V gene data show CDR1 as MGHRA and CDR2 as YSYEKL. This CDR3 has 14 amino acids. The ends were cut back, 5 bases at V and 8 bases at J, with 18 bases in the middle. Here the CDR3 reads CASSFIPLLLGYTF. Written as DNA, the CDR3 is TGCGCCAGCAGCTTTATCCCTCTCCTTTTGGGCTACACCTTC.